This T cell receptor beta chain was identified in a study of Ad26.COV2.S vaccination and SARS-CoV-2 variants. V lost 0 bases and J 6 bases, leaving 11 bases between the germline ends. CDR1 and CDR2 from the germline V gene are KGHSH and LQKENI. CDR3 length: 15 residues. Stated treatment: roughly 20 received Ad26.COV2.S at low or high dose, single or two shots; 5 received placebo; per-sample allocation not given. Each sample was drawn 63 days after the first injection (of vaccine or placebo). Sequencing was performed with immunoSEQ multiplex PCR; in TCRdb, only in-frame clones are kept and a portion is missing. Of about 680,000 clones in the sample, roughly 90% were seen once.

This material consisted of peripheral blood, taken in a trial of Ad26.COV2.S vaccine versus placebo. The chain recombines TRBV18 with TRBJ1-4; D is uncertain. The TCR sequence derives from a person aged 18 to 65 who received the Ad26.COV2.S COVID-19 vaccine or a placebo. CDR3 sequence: CASSPPSRYHEKLFF. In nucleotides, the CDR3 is TGTGCCAGCTCACCACCGTCTAGATACCATGAAAAACTGTTTTTT.